This T cell receptor beta chain is from a study of T cell repertoires in cytomegalovirus infection. Background on the study: Through public TCR beta signatures, both CMV infection and matching HLA type were indicated. Study-wide results and limits: The cumulative frequency of public TCR beta families distinguished individuals who carried CMV together with the relevant HLA.

TCRdb re-called the reads with MiXCR, one entry per CDR3 protein. The sample consists of fewer than 550,000 distinct CDR3 sequences, 26% of them appearing once. In this sample, this clonotype turned up many times. Its antigen remains unknown. The CDR3 runs 14 residues. Germline CDR1 and CDR2: SEHNR and FQNEAQ (reference sequence). The trim removed 5 bases at V and 1 base at J, leaving 5 bases unmatched. This chain links TRBV7-9 with TRBJ2-7; 7 bases line up with TRBD1. Specimen: PBMCs. This clonotype originated in a human donor in good health (CMV status not recorded). Some clones in this sample may be carry-over from other donors' samples. CDR3 in DNA: TGTGCCAGCAGCCGAGAGGGACAGTCCTACGAGCAGTACTTC. Translating it yields CASSREGQSYEQYF. The variable domain in full, with the rest retrieved from reference TRBV7-9 and TRBJ2-7, is DTGVSQNPRHKITKRGQNVTFRCDPISEHNRLYWYRQTLGQGPEFLTYFQNEAQLEKSRLLSDRFSAERPKGSFSTLEIQRTEQGDSAMYLCASSREGQSYEQYFGPGTRLTVT.